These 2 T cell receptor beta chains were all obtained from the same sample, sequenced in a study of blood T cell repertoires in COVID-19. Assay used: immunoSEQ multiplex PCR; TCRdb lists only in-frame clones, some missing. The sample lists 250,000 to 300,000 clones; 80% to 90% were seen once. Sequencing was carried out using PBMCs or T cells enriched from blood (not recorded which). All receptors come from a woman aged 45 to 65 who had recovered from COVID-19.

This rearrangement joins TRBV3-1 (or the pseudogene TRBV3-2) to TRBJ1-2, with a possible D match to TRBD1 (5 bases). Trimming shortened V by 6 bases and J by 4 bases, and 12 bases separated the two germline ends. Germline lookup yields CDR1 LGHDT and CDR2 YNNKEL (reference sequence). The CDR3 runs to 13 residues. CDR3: CASRGEVVYGYTF. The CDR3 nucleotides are TGTGCCAGCAGGGGGGAGGTCGTCTATGGCTACACCTTC.

The CDR3 nucleotides are TGTGCCAGCCCAGCGGCCACTTCCTACGAGCAGTACTTC. Translation gives CASPAATSYEQYF. This chain joins TRBV11-3 and TRBJ2-7, with a weak D call TRBD2 (5 bases). Germline CDR1 is SGHNT and CDR2 is YENEEA. V lost 8 bases and J lost 1, with 12 bases in between. The CDR3 is 13 residues long.